This T cell receptor beta chain was identified during a study of blood T cell repertoires in COVID-19. Across the study: T cells, B-cell-depleted T cells, or PBMCs supplied cDNA or gDNA.

Assay: immunoSEQ multiplex PCR; the TCRdb copy retains only in-frame clones and omits some. Of 240,000 or so clones listed, more than 75% are singletons. V lost 4 bases, J lost 5 bases, and 11 bases lay in between. The germline gives CDR1 SQVTM, CDR2 ANQGSEA. The CDR3 sequence is 13 residues long. The rearrangement joins TRBV29-1 to TRBJ1-4; D is uncertain. The receptor was isolated from an elderly man with acute or convalescent COVID-19. Sequenced input: peripheral blood. The CDR3: CSVGGLVNEKLFF. CDR3 in DNA: TGCAGCGTTGGTGGGCTCGTAAATGAAAAACTGTTTTTT.